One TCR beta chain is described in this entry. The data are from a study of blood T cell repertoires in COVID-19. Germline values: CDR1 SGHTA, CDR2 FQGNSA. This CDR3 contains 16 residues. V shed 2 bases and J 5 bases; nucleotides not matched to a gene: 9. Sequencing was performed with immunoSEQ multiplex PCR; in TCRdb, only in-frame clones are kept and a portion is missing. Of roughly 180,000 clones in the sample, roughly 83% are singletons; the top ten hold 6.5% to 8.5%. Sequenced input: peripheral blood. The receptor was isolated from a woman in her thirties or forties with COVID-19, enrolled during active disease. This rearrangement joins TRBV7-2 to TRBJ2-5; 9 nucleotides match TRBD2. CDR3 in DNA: TGTGCCAGCAGCTTACGAGCGGGGGGCCTCTCGGAGACCCAGTACTTC. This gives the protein CASSLRAGGLSETQYF.